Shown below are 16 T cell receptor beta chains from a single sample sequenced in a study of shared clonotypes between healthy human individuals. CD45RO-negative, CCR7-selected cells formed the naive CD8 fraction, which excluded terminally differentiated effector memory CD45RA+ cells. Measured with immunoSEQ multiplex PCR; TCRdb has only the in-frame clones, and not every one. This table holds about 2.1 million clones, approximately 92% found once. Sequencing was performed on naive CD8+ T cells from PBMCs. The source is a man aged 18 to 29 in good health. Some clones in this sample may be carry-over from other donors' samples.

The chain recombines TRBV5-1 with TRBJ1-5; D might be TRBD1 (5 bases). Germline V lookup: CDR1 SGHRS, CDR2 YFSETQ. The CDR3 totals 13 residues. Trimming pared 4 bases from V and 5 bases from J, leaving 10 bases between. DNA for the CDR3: TGCGCCAGCAGCCAGGGTCCGTATCAGCCCCAGCATTTT. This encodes CASSQGPYQPQHF.

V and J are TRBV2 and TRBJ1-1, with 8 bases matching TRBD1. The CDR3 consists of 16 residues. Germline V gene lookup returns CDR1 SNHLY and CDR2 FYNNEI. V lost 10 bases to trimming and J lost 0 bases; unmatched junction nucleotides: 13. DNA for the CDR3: TGTGCCACCCGGGGTCCTGACAGGGGCCTGAACACTGAAGCTTTCTTT. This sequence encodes CATRGPDRGLNTEAFF.

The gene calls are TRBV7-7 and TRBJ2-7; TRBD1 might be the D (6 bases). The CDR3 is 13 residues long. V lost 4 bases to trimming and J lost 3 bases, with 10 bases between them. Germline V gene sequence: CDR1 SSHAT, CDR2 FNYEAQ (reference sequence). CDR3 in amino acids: CASSYRVDYEQYF. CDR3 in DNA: TGTGCCAGCAGCTACAGGGTGGACTACGAGCAGTACTTC.

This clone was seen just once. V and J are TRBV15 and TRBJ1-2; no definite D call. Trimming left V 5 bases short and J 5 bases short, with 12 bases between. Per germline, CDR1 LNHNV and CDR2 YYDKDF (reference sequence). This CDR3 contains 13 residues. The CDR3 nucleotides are TGTGCCACCAGCCCTGGGAGAACTTATGGCTACACCTTC. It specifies CATSPGRTYGYTF. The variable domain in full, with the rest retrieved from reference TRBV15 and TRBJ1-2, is DAMVIQNPRYQVTQFGKPVTLSCSQTLNHNVMYWYQQKSSQAPKLLFHYYDKDFNNEADTPDNFQSRRPNTSFCFLDIRSPGLGDTAMYLCATSPGRTYGYTFGSGTRLTVV.

The chain's CDR3 is CASSASRQGLWNEQFF. The DNA of the CDR3 is TGTGCCAGCAGTGCGTCCCGACAGGGACTTTGGAATGAGCAGTTCTTC. The rearrangement uses TRBV6-1 and TRBJ2-1, with D perhaps matching TRBD1 (7 bases). Germline loops: CDR1 MNHNS, CDR2 SASEGT. Trimming shortened V by 4 bases and J by 7 bases, and 20 bases separated the two germline ends. The CDR3 runs to 16 residues.

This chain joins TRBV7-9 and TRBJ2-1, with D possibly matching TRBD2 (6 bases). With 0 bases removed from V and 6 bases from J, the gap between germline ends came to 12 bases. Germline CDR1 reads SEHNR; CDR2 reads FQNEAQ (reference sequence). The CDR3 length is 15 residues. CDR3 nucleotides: TGTGCCAGCAGCTTAGCCGGGACTCCATTCAATGAGCAGTTCTTC. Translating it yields CASSLAGTPFNEQFF.

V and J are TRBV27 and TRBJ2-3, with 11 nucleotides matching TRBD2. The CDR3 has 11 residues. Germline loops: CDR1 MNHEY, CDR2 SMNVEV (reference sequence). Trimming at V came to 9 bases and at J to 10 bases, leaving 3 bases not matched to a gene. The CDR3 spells CASLAGGAQYF. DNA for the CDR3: TGTGCCAGTCTAGCGGGAGGCGCGCAGTATTTT.

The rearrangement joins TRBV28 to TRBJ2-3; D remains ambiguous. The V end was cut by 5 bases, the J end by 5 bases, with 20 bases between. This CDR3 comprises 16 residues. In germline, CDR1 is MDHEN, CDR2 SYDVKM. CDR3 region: CASSVMHVIGEDTQYF. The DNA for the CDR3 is TGTGCCAGCAGTGTCATGCATGTTATTGGGGAAGATACGCAGTATTTT. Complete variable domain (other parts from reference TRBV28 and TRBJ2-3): DVKVTQSSRYLVKRTGEKVFLECVQDMDHENMFWYRQDPGLGLRLIYFSYDVKMKEKGDIPEGYSVSREKKERFSLILESASTNQTSMYLCASSVMHVIGEDTQYFGPGTRLTVL.

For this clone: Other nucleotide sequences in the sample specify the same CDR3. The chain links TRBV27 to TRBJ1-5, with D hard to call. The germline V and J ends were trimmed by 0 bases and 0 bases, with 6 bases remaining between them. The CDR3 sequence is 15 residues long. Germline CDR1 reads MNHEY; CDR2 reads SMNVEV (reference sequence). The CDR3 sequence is CASSLSKGSNQPQHF. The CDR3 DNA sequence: TGTGCCAGCAGTTTATCGAAAGGTAGCAATCAGCCCCAGCATTTT.

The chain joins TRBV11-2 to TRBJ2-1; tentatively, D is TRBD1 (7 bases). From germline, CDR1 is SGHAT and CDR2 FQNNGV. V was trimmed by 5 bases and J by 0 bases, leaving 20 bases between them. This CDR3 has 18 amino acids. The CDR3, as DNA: TGTGCCAGCAGCCTTCAGGGGGGCGGCTTCAACTCCTACAATGAGCAGTTCTTC. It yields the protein CASSLQGGGFNSYNEQFF.

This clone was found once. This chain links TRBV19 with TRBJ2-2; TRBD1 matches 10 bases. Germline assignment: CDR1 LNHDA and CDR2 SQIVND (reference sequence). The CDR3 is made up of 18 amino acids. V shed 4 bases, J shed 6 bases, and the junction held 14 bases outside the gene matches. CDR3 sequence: CASSTRNVDRGRPGELFF. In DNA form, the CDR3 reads TGTGCCAGTAGTACGCGCAACGTCGACAGGGGGCGTCCCGGGGAGCTGTTTTTT.

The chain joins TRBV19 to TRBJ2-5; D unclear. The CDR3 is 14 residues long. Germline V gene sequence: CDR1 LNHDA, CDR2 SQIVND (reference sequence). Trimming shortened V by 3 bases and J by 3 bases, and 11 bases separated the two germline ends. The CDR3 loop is CASSIGGAEETQYF. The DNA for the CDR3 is TGTGCCAGTAGTATTGGTGGCGCAGAAGAGACCCAGTACTTC.

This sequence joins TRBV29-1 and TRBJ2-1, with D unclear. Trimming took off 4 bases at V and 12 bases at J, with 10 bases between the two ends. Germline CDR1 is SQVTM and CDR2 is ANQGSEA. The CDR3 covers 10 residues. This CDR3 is CSVVQVAQFF. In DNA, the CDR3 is TGCAGCGTTGTGCAGGTTGCGCAGTTCTTC.

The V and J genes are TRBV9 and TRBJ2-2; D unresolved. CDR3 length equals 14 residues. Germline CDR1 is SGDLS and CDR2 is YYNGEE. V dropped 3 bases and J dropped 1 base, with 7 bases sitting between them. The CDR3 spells CASSALQNTGELFF. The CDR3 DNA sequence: TGTGCCAGCAGCGCCTTGCAGAACACCGGGGAGCTGTTTTTT.

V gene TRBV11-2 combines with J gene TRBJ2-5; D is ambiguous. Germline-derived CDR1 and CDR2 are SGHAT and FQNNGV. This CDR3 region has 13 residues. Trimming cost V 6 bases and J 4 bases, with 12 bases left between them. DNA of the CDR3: TGTGCCAGCAGGAACGGACCGGTAGAGACCCAGTACTTC. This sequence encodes CASRNGPVETQYF. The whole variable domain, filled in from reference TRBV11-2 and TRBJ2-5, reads EAGVAQSPRYKIIEKRQSVAFWCNPISGHATLYWYQQILGQGPKLLIQFQNNGVVDDSQLPKDRFSAERLKGVDSTLKIQPAKLEDSAVYLCASRNGPVETQYFGPGTRLLVL.

The DNA for the CDR3 is TGTGCCAGCAGCCAAGGCAACGGTTTCGGGGGCGGGGAGACCCAGTACTTC. It specifies CASSQGNGFGGGETQYF. The gene calls are TRBV4-2 and TRBJ2-5; either TRBD1 or TRBD2 may fit D (6 bases each). From germline, CDR1 is LGHNA and CDR2 YNFKEQ. This CDR3 region has 17 residues. The germline V and J ends were trimmed by 1 base and 5 bases, with 20 bases remaining between them.